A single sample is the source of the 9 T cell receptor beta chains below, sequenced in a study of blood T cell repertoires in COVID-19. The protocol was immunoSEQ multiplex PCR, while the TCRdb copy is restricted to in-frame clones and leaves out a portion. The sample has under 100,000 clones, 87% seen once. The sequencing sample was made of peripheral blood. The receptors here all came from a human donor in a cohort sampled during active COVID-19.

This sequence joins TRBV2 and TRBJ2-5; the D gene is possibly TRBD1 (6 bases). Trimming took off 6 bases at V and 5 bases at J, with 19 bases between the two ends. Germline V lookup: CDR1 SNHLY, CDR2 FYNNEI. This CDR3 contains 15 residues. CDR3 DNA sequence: TGTGCCAGCAGCCAAGGGGGACATGAGGGGGAGACCCAGTACTTC. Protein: CASSQGGHEGETQYF.

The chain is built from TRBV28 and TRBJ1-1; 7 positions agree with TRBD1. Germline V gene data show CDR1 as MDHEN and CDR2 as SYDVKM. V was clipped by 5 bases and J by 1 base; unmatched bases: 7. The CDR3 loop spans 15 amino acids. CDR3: CASSTPDRRNTEAFF. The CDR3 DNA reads TGTGCCAGCAGTACACCGGACAGGAGGAACACTGAAGCTTTCTTT.

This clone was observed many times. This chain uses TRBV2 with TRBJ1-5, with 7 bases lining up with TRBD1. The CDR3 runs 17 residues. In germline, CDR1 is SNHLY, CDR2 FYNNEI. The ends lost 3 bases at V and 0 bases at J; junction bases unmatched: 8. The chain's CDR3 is CASSELPGQISNQPQHF. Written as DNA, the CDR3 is TGTGCCAGCAGTGAGCTCCCGGGACAGATTAGCAATCAGCCCCAGCATTTT. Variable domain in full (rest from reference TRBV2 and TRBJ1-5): EPEVTQTPSHQVTQMGQEVILRCVPISNHLYFYWYRQILGQKVEFLVSFYNNEISEKSEIFDDQFSVERPDGSNFTLKIRSTKLEDSAMYFCASSELPGQISNQPQHFGDGTRLSIL.

The CDR3 sequence: CASSSADSLGRTQYF. CDR3 DNA: TGTGCCAGCAGCTCCGCAGACTCTCTAGGGAGGACCCAGTACTTC. The chain couples TRBV7-3 to TRBJ2-5, with D possibly being TRBD2 (5 bases). The germline CDR1 and CDR2 sequences are SGHTA and FQGTGA. Between the trimmed V and J ends, which lost 4 bases and 7 bases, there was a span of 19 bases. The CDR3 loop spans 15 amino acids.

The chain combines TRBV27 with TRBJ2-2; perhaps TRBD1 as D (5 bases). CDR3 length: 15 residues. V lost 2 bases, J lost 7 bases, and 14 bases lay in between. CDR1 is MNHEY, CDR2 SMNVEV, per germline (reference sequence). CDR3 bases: TGTGCCAGCAGTTTACTGTCAGGGAAAGGCGGGGAGCTGTTTTTT. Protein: CASSLLSGKGGELFF.

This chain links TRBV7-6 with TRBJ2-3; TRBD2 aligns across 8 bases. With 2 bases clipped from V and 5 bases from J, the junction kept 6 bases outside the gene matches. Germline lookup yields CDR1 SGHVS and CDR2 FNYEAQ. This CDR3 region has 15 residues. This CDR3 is CASSLQAGVGDTQYF. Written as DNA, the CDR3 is TGTGCCAGCAGCTTACAAGCGGGAGTAGGAGATACGCAGTATTTT.

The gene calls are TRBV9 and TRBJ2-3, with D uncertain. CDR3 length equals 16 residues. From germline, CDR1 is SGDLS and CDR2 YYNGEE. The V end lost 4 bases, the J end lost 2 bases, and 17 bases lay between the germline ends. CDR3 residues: CASSPWRAATTDTQYF. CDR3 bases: TGTGCCAGCAGCCCTTGGAGAGCTGCGACCACAGATACGCAGTATTTT. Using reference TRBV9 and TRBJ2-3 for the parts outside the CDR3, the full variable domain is DSGVTQTPKHLITATGQRVTLRCSPRSGDLSVYWYQQSLDQGLQFLIQYYNGEERAKGNILERFSAQQFPDLHSELNLSSLELGDSALYFCASSPWRAATTDTQYFGPGTRLTVL.

The CDR3 region has the DNA TGTGCCAGCAGCCAAGGGCCGGGACAGGGCCACAGGAGCAATCAGCCCCAGCATTTT. It encodes CASSQGPGQGHRSNQPQHF. The chain carries TRBV3-1 (or the pseudogene TRBV3-2) and TRBJ1-5, with TRBD1 matching over 9 bases. CDR3 size: 19 residues. CDR1 is LGHDT and CDR2 is YNNKEL in the germline V gene (reference sequence). V lost 1 base and J lost 1; bases outside the gene matches: 11.

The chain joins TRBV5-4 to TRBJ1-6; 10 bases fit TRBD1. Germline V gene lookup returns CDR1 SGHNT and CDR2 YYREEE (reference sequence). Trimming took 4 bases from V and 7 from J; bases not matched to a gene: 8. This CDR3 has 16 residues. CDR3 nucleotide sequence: TGTGCCAGCAGCCCCCTGGGGACAGGGGAAAATTCACCCCTCCACTTT. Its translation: CASSPLGTGENSPLHF.